These T cell receptor beta chains were read from a single sample in a study of blood T cell repertoires in COVID-19. Assay: immunoSEQ multiplex PCR; the TCRdb copy retains only in-frame clones and omits some. This sample has roughly 430,000 clones; roughly 88% occur once, and the top ten carry more than 2%. Sequenced: PBMCs or T cells enriched from blood (not recorded which). Receptors were obtained from a woman in her thirties or forties with acute COVID-19. The conserved cysteine and the conserved F or W are not part of the CDR3 here. Fields, in order: V gene, J gene, CDR3 protein.

v_call: TRBV7-8
j_call: TRBJ1-6
cdr3_aa: ASSSDITGFAPLH

v_call: TRBV13
j_call: TRBJ2-3
cdr3_aa: ASSRTDRGLAIPDTQY

v_call: TRBV6-5
j_call: TRBJ2-1
cdr3_aa: ASSYSQGDYNEQF

v_call: TRBV27
j_call: TRBJ2-1
cdr3_aa: ASSNFPGTGYYNEQF

v_call: TRBV12-5
j_call: TRBJ2-3
cdr3_aa: ASGLGEDRGSGTDTQY

v_call: TRBV6-5
j_call: TRBJ1-2
cdr3_aa: ASIGTAISNYGYT

v_call: TRBV21-1
j_call: TRBJ1-4
cdr3_aa: ASSKGTGDEKLF

v_call: TRBV28
j_call: TRBJ1-1
cdr3_aa: ASSLVGGRTEAF

v_call: TRBV4-1
j_call: TRBJ1-3
cdr3_aa: ASSLSAGGLGNTIY

v_call: TRBV29-1
j_call: TRBJ2-2
cdr3_aa: SVGQGWTGELF

v_call: TRBV20-1
j_call: TRBJ1-2
cdr3_aa: SAPVNYGYT

v_call: TRBV19
j_call: TRBJ2-5
cdr3_aa: ASSRIGWGGEDRSLETQY

v_call: TRBV5-5
j_call: TRBJ2-2
cdr3_aa: ASSKDRSVTGELF

v_call: TRBV14
j_call: TRBJ2-7
cdr3_aa: ASSLPGTGVPSYEQY

v_call: TRBV10-3
j_call: TRBJ1-2
cdr3_aa: AISAVQGTYGYT

v_call: TRBV5-5
j_call: TRBJ2-7
cdr3_aa: ASSIGQPSYEQY

v_call: TRBV7-9
j_call: TRBJ2-2
cdr3_aa: ASNGQLNTGELF

v_call: TRBV5-6
j_call: TRBJ2-7
cdr3_aa: ASSLGRPSYEQY

v_call: TRBV6-5
j_call: TRBJ1-1
cdr3_aa: ASRNQGNTEAF

v_call: TRBV6-5
j_call: TRBJ1-2
cdr3_aa: ASSLGTKKLHGYT

v_call: TRBV5-1
j_call: TRBJ2-2
cdr3_aa: ASSLYGESGELF

v_call: TRBV19
j_call: TRBJ1-4
cdr3_aa: ASSPRLNEKLF

v_call: TRBV24-1
j_call: TRBJ2-5
cdr3_aa: ATSDSRVPARSETQY

v_call: TRBV11-3
j_call: TRBJ2-1
cdr3_aa: ASSLRERGEEQF

v_call: TRBV12-5
j_call: TRBJ1-3
cdr3_aa: ASGLGGVPRISSGNTIY